This T cell receptor (beta chain) was captured by sequencing in a study of beta chain features in type 1 diabetes. Study-wide results and limits: Sequencing the cDNA could make cells with high TCR expression show up more than they should. VDJ junctions in type 1 diabetes patients carried more deletions and fewer insertions. The naive, central memory and Treg TCRB repertoires showed an apparent similarity that was greater among patients than among healthy donors.

The sequenced template was cDNA made from the entire isolated RNA. The protocol was immunoSEQ multiplex PCR, while the TCRdb copy is restricted to in-frame clones and leaves out a portion. Among more than 140,000 clones listed, 9% to 10% were seen once. Germline lookup yields CDR1 SGHNT and CDR2 YYREEE (reference sequence). The CDR3 totals 15 residues. V shed 3 bases, J shed 1 base, and the junction held 2 bases outside the gene matches. About this clone: The target antigen is unknown.

Sequenced input: central memory CD4+ T cells from blood. The chain links TRBV5-4 to TRBJ2-5, with TRBD1 matching 11 bases. The sequence was collected from a woman between 40 and 50 years old in good health. The CDR3 is CASSWDRGVQETQYF. The CDR3 bases are TGTGCCAGCAGCTGGGACAGGGGGGTCCAAGAGACCCAGTACTTC.